These 18 T cell receptor beta chains were sequenced from one sample in a study of blood T cell repertoires in COVID-19. The data were produced by immunoSEQ multiplex PCR, yet TCRdb's version contains in-frame clones alone and is incomplete. This repertoire shows about 250,000 clones, 84% found once; its top ten account for about 1.5%. The sequencing input was peripheral blood. These receptors originate from a woman in her thirties or forties who had recovered from COVID-19.

The V gene is TRBV14, the J gene TRBJ1-4; no clear D gene. V lost 6 bases and J 7 bases, leaving 15 bases between the germline ends. Germline V CDR1 and CDR2: SGHDN, FVKESK. The CDR3 has 14 amino acids. The CDR3 region is CASSVAGGGEKLFF. The DNA of the CDR3 is TGTGCCAGCAGTGTCGCAGGAGGTGGTGAAAAACTGTTTTTT. The full variable domain, its missing parts supplied by reference TRBV14 and TRBJ1-4, is EAGVTQFPSHSVIEKGQTVTLRCDPISGHDNLYWYRRVMGKEIKFLLHFVKESKQDESGMPNNRFLAERTGGTYSTLKVQPAELEDSGVYFCASSVAGGGEKLFFGSGTQLSVL.

The J gene is TRBJ1-1, the V gene TRBV4-2; D unresolved. CDR1 is LGHNA, CDR2 YNFKEQ, per germline. The CDR3 is 14 amino acids. Trimming removed 3 bases from V and 6 bases from J, with 14 bases in between. The CDR3 here is CASSQREGIAEAFF. DNA for the CDR3: TGTGCCAGCAGCCAGAGGGAAGGGATCGCTGAAGCTTTCTTT.

The genes are TRBV4-1 and TRBJ1-1, with D perhaps TRBD1 (6 bases). Germline loops: CDR1 MGHRA, CDR2 YSYEKL. Trimming shortened V by 4 bases and J by 4 bases, and 25 bases separated the two germline ends. The CDR3 consists of 18 residues. In DNA, the CDR3 is TGCGCCAGCAGCCGCCTAATATTTACAGGGAAGTTTGGCACTGAAGCTTTCTTT. As protein: CASSRLIFTGKFGTEAFF.

CDR3 nucleotide sequence: TGCGCCAGCAGCCTCCGGGGGTTCCCCTACAATGAGCAGTTCTTC. Translation: CASSLRGFPYNEQFF. The chain uses TRBV4-1 and TRBJ2-1, with D tentatively TRBD2 (6 bases). Germline V gives CDR1 MGHRA, CDR2 YSYEKL. Trimming took 4 bases from V and 2 from J, leaving 12 bases between them. The CDR3 length is 15 residues.

The chain carries TRBV19 and TRBJ2-3, with D tentatively TRBD1 (5 bases). This CDR3 is 16 amino acids long. The V and J ends lost 5 bases and 0 bases respectively, with 15 bases between them. Looked up from germline, CDR1 is LNHDA and CDR2 is SQIVND (reference sequence). DNA of the CDR3: TGTGCCAGTAGTTCCTACGCAGGGATAAGCACAGATACGCAGTATTTT. It encodes CASSSYAGISTDTQYF.

The chain couples TRBV6-5 to TRBJ2-2, with 7 nucleotides matching TRBD1. The trim removed 11 bases at V and 7 bases at J, leaving 10 bases unmatched. Germline CDR1 is MNHEY and CDR2 is SVGAGI. The CDR3 sequence is 13 residues long. The CDR3 here is CAGGDRAVGELFF. DNA of the CDR3: TGTGCCGGGGGAGACAGGGCGGTCGGGGAGCTGTTTTTT.

This chain uses TRBV12-3 or TRBV12-4 with TRBJ1-4; D gene ambiguous. Trimming stripped 6 bases from V and 6 bases from J, with 11 bases between. The CDR3 has 13 residues. Here the CDR3 DNA reads TGTGCCAGCAGGGAGGACGGATATGAAAAACTGTTTTTT. It specifies CASREDGYEKLFF.

This chain connects TRBV9 to TRBJ1-1, with TRBD1 matching over 11 bases. Germline lookup yields CDR1 SGDLS and CDR2 YYNGEE. The trim removed 3 bases at V and 1 base at J, leaving 5 bases unmatched. The CDR3 consists of 16 residues. The CDR3 sequence is CASSERDRGWNTEAFF. The CDR3 DNA reads TGTGCCAGCAGCGAGAGGGACAGGGGGTGGAACACTGAAGCTTTCTTT.

The chain has TRBV5-1 and TRBJ2-5; TRBD2 might be the D (6 bases). V was shortened by 4 bases and J by 1 base, with 17 bases between the two germline ends. This CDR3 region has 16 residues. CDR1 is SGHRS and CDR2 is YFSETQ in the germline V gene. DNA for the CDR3: TGCGCCAGCAGCCCGACTAGTAGCGCCCCCCAAGAGACCCAGTACTTC. Its protein product is CASSPTSSAPQETQYF.

The chain uses TRBV7-6 and TRBJ2-7; weak D call: TRBD2 (7 bases). CDR3 length: 20 amino acids. Between the trimmed V and J ends, which lost 3 bases and 0 bases, there was a span of 27 bases. The germline CDR1 and CDR2 sequences are SGHVS and FNYEAQ. CDR3 nucleotide sequence: TGTGCCAGCAGCTTTAAAGGTGGGGGGGCCCAGGGATCTACCTCCTACGAGCAGTACTTC. Protein product: CASSFKGGGAQGSTSYEQYF.

This chain uses TRBV27 with TRBJ2-7; D remains ambiguous. The germline V and J ends were trimmed by 0 bases and 0 bases, with 6 bases remaining between them. The CDR3 is 14 amino acids. Germline CDR1 is MNHEY and CDR2 is SMNVEV (reference sequence). CDR3 coding DNA: TGTGCCAGCAGTTTATCGAGTAGCTCCTACGAGCAGTACTTC. Its translation: CASSLSSSSYEQYF.

The gene calls are TRBV7-6 and TRBJ2-5; 7 bases align to TRBD2. CDR1 and CDR2 from the germline V gene are SGHVS and FNYEAQ. The junction had 5 bases not matched to a gene; V was cut back by 5 bases and J by 5 bases. This CDR3 comprises 13 residues. The CDR3 spells CASSPGLGETQYF. The CDR3, as DNA: TGTGCCAGCAGCCCCGGACTAGGGGAGACCCAGTACTTC. Full variable domain (remainder filled in from reference TRBV7-6 and TRBJ2-5): GAGVSQSPRYKVTKRGQDVALRCDPISGHVSLYWYRQALGQGPEFLTYFNYEAQQDKSGLPNDRFSAERPEGSISTLTIQRTEQRDSAMYRCASSPGLGETQYFGPGTRLLVL.

The rearrangement uses TRBV24-1 and TRBJ1-5; 8 bases match TRBD1. Germline values: CDR1 KGHDR, CDR2 SFDVKD. Trimming removed 10 bases from V and 3 bases from J; junction bases left unmatched: 4. This CDR3 has 13 residues. CDR3 loop: CATQGQDNQPQHF. In nucleotides, the CDR3 is TGTGCCACGCAGGGACAGGACAATCAGCCCCAGCATTTT.

V gene TRBV5-5 combines with J gene TRBJ2-1; a weak D match, TRBD2 (6 bases). Trimming left V 2 bases short and J 7 bases short, with 10 bases between. The CDR3 contains 13 residues. Germline loops: CDR1 SGHKS, CDR2 YYEKEE (reference sequence). CDR3 nucleotides: TGTGCCAGCAGCTTTGCCCGGGGGAATGAGCAGTTCTTC. It encodes CASSFARGNEQFF.

The chain uses TRBV28 and TRBJ1-4; D is uncertain. Trimming removed 2 bases from V and 5 bases from J, with 12 bases in between. CDR1 is MDHEN, CDR2 SYDVKM, per germline. The CDR3 totals 15 residues. The CDR3, as DNA: TGTGCCAGCAGTTTAATCGGCAGGCTCAATGAAAAACTGTTTTTT. This translates into CASSLIGRLNEKLFF.

J is TRBJ2-7 and V is TRBV28; 11 positions match TRBD1. V lost 5 bases to trimming and J lost 3 bases; unmatched junction nucleotides: 3. The CDR3 consists of 14 residues. Per the germline V gene, CDR1 is MDHEN and CDR2 is SYDVKM. The CDR3 DNA is TGTGCCAGCAGTCTTGGGACAGGGGGCTACGAGCAGTACTTC. This translates into CASSLGTGGYEQYF.

This clone is a singleton in its sample. The rearrangement joins TRBV30 to TRBJ2-5; possibly TRBD2 for D (6 bases). Germline loops: CDR1 GTSNPN, CDR2 SVGIG (reference sequence). The ends were cut back, 1 base at V and 7 bases at J, with 13 bases in the middle. This CDR3 has 13 residues. CDR3 amino acids: CAWSAGTGRTQYF. For the CDR3, the DNA is TGTGCCTGGAGTGCCGGGACCGGGAGGACCCAGTACTTC.

This clone was seen a few times. The genes are TRBV7-2 and TRBJ2-7, with D possibly matching TRBD1 (6 bases). The V end was cut by 5 bases, the J end by 4 bases, with 18 bases between. Germline V gene sequence: CDR1 SGHTA, CDR2 FQGNSA. The CDR3 has 15 amino acids. The CDR3 DNA follows: TGTGCCAGCAGCCTCGTAGTGACAGGATCGTACGAGCAGTACTTC. This sequence encodes CASSLVVTGSYEQYF.